The T cell receptor (beta chain) under discussion was sequenced for a study of beta chain features in type 1 diabetes. About the research overall: Sorted cells from all samples, numbering 107,917,701, were examined.

Study-level results: Significant though moderate, a shortening of TCRB CDR3s appeared in all four CD4+ subsets of Type 1 diabetes patients.

A single heparinised blood sample, averaging approximately 110 mL, was obtained per donor. Expressed TCRB transcripts were sequenced after all isolated RNA was converted to cDNA. Data came from immunoSEQ multiplex PCR; TCRdb stores just in-frame clones and leaves some out. The sample includes hundreds of thousands of clones, roughly 8% of them seen just once. CDR1 SGHVS and CDR2 FNYEAQ come from the germline V gene. This CDR3 comprises 11 residues. Trimming cost V 7 bases and J 4 bases, with 7 bases left between them. The sample holds a few counts of this clone. Its cognate antigen is unknown. This clonotype was sampled from a woman aged 18-29 years in good health. The chain carries TRBV7-6 and TRBJ1-1; no firm D call. Specimen: central memory CD4+ T cells from blood. CDR3 DNA: TGTGCCAGCACCCGTGGCACTGAAGCTTTCTTT. It yields the protein CASTRGTEAFF.